The 4 T cell receptor beta chains below come from one sample, sequenced in a study of cytotoxic CD8 clonotypes in ibrutinib-treated CLL. The protocol was immunoSEQ multiplex PCR, while the TCRdb copy is restricted to in-frame clones and leaves out a portion. The sample holds fewer than 200,000 clones, 84% seen once. Sequenced material: PBMCs, taken after 24 months of ibrutinib treatment. Source of these receptors: a human donor with chronic lymphocytic leukemia.

The V call is TRBV27, the J call TRBJ1-2; D is unclear. Germline V gene sequence: CDR1 MNHEY, CDR2 SMNVEV (reference sequence). This CDR3 region has 15 residues. V dropped 5 bases and J dropped 2 bases, with 15 bases sitting between them. Written as DNA, the CDR3 is TGTGCCAGCAGTCCCGGTGGGGTGGGCAACTATGGCTACACCTTC. Translated: CASSPGGVGNYGYTF.

The rearrangement joins TRBV7-9 to TRBJ2-1, with D uncertain. Trimming took off 4 bases at V and 12 bases at J, with 25 bases between the two ends. Germline V lookup: CDR1 SEHNR, CDR2 FQNEAQ (reference sequence). The length of the CDR3 is 16 residues. The DNA for the CDR3 is TGTGCCAGCAGCTCCGGCACTCTATACGTCGGTCTAGGGCAGTTCTTC. Translation: CASSSGTLYVGLGQFF.

This sequence joins TRBV5-1 and TRBJ1-4; D gene ambiguous. The CDR3 sequence is 14 residues long. CDR1 and CDR2 from the germline V gene are SGHRS and YFSETQ. The ends were cut back, 3 bases at V and 8 bases at J, with 14 bases in the middle. The CDR3 spells CASSYTPMREKLFF. DNA for the CDR3: TGCGCCAGCAGCTATACTCCTATGAGGGAAAAACTGTTTTTT. The full variable domain, rest sourced from reference TRBV5-1 and TRBJ1-4, is KAGVTQTPRYLIKTRGQQVTLSCSPISGHRSVSWYQQTPGQGLQFLFEYFSETQRNKGNFPGRFSGRQFSNSRSEMNVSTLELGDSALYLCASSYTPMREKLFFGSGTQLSVL.

This clone was picked up one time. The V and J genes are TRBV19 and TRBJ2-2; tentative D call: TRBD1 (6 bases). Germline V gives CDR1 LNHDA, CDR2 SQIVND (reference sequence). The V end lost 2 bases, the J end lost 8 bases, and 9 bases lay between the germline ends. The CDR3 contains 13 residues. CDR3 sequence (DNA): TGTGCCAGTAGTATAAGAGGGGGAGGGGAGCTGTTTTTT. Amino acid sequence: CASSIRGGGELFF.